This entry lists 16 T cell receptor beta chains sequenced from one sample in a study of blood T cell repertoires in COVID-19 (dated by TCRdb to about 2020). The library relied on the immunoSEQ multiplex PCR assay. As stored in TCRdb, this immuneACCESS dataset retains in-frame rearrangements with V and J assigned. A fraction of the clones does not appear; measured against another copy, unresolved V genes explain less than half of the discrepancy, and the remainder lacks a known reason. The sample records more than 300,000 clones, about 92% of which are singletons. 15% to 20% of the sample rests with the top ten. Sequenced material: PBMCs or T cells enriched from blood (not recorded which). The origin of the receptors is a woman younger than 45 who had recovered from COVID-19.

V is TRBV7-9 and J is TRBJ1-5; 8 nucleotides line up with TRBD1. V was pared by 2 bases and J by 6 bases, with 12 bases of the junction left unmatched. Germline values: CDR1 SEHNR, CDR2 FQNEAQ (reference sequence). The CDR3 sequence is 17 residues long. CDR3 sequence reads: CASSLPPWTGMRQPQHF. The DNA for the CDR3 is TGTGCCAGCAGCTTACCCCCCTGGACAGGGATGCGTCAGCCCCAGCATTTT. The full variable domain, rest sourced from reference TRBV7-9 and TRBJ1-5, is DTGVSQNPRHKITKRGQNVTFRCDPISEHNRLYWYRQTLGQGPEFLTYFQNEAQLEKSRLLSDRFSAERPKGSFSTLEIQRTEQGDSAMYLCASSLPPWTGMRQPQHFGDGTRLSIL.

CDR3 DNA: TGTGCCAGCAGTACTCGGACAGGGGCGCACTATGGCTACACCTTC. This sequence encodes CASSTRTGAHYGYTF. The gene calls are TRBV6-2 or TRBV6-3 and TRBJ1-2, with 9 bases lining up with TRBD1. Germline CDR1 is MNHEY and CDR2 is SVGEGT. CDR3 size: 15 residues. Unmatched junction bases numbered 7, after V lost 5 bases and J lost 3 bases.

This chain joins TRBV7-8 and TRBJ2-1; D is possibly TRBD1 (6 bases). CDR1 is SGHVS, CDR2 FQNEAQ, per germline. The V end was cut by 6 bases, the J end by 9 bases, with 21 bases between. CDR3 length: 15 residues. The CDR3 DNA is TGTGCCAGCAGTTTGGGGGCTAGTTTGTCAAGTGAGCAGTTCTTC. It translates to CASSLGASLSSEQFF.

The chain combines TRBV6-2 or TRBV6-3 with TRBJ2-2; D is ambiguous. CDR3 length: 14 amino acids. From germline, CDR1 is MNHEY and CDR2 SVGEGT. Trimming removed 6 bases from V and 0 bases from J, with 8 bases in between. The CDR3 loop reads CASSRVANTGELFF. As DNA, the CDR3 is TGTGCCAGCAGCCGCGTAGCGAACACCGGGGAGCTGTTTTTT.

In this sample, this clone turned up a few times. Other nucleotide sequences in the sample specify the same CDR3. This sequence joins TRBV28 and TRBJ1-2; 10 bases match TRBD1. Per germline, CDR1 MDHEN and CDR2 SYDVKM. J was trimmed by 4 bases and V by 2 bases; bases with no gene match: 1. CDR3 size: 14 residues. CDR3 sequence (DNA): TGTGCCAGCAGTTTAGGGGACAGGGGCTATGGCTACACCTTC. It yields the protein CASSLGDRGYGYTF.

The chain employs TRBV24-1 and TRBJ2-7; D perhaps matches TRBD2 (5 bases). Trimming took 9 bases from V and 2 from J, leaving 10 bases between them. The CDR3 is made up of 12 amino acids. Germline CDR1 is KGHDR and CDR2 is SFDVKD. CDR3 coding DNA: TGTGCCACCGGAGGTGCGACCTACGAGCAGTACTTC. As protein: CATGGATYEQYF.

V gene TRBV19 combines with J gene TRBJ1-6; the match to TRBD1 covers 9 bases. After removal of 8 bases from V and 9 bases from J, the junction contained 8 bases not matched to a gene. There are 14 residues in the CDR3. Germline assignment: CDR1 LNHDA and CDR2 SQIVND (reference sequence). CDR3 in amino acids: CASRGQGESSPLHF. The CDR3 DNA sequence: TGTGCCAGTCGGGGACAGGGAGAATCTTCACCCCTCCACTTT.

V is TRBV4-3 and J is TRBJ1-4; 9 nucleotides match TRBD1. V was clipped by 4 bases and J by 8 bases; unmatched bases: 5. CDR1 and CDR2 from the germline V gene are LGHNA and YSLEER. CDR3 size: 14 residues. CDR3 region: CASSPGQGPEKLFF. Here the CDR3 DNA reads TGCGCCAGCAGCCCGGGACAGGGCCCGGAAAAACTGTTTTTT.

The J gene is TRBJ2-4, the V gene TRBV5-1; 10 nucleotides align to TRBD1. CDR1 and CDR2 from the germline V gene are SGHRS and YFSETQ. The ends lost 2 bases at V and 3 bases at J; junction bases unmatched: 11. The CDR3 contains 18 residues. The CDR3 DNA follows: TGCGCCAGCAGCTTATACCGGGACAGGGGATTCGGCAAAAACATTCAGTACTTC. Translation gives CASSLYRDRGFGKNIQYF. Using reference TRBV5-1 and TRBJ2-4 for the parts outside the CDR3, the full variable domain is KAGVTQTPRYLIKTRGQQVTLSCSPISGHRSVSWYQQTPGQGLQFLFEYFSETQRNKGNFPGRFSGRQFSNSRSEMNVSTLELGDSALYLCASSLYRDRGFGKNIQYFGAGTRLSVL.

A single count supports this clone. The chain couples TRBV27 to TRBJ1-3, with TRBD1 matching 7 bases. The V and J ends lost 5 bases and 3 bases, in that order; junction bases with no gene match: 7. The CDR3 contains 15 residues. Germline values: CDR1 MNHEY, CDR2 SMNVEV (reference sequence). The DNA for the CDR3 is TGTGCCAGCAGTCGACAGGGTATCGGTGGAAACACCATATATTTT. It yields the protein CASSRQGIGGNTIYF.

J is TRBJ2-1 and V is TRBV25-1; 10 bases fit TRBD2. Germline V gene sequence: CDR1 MGHDK, CDR2 SYGVNS. CDR3 length: 16 residues. V was pared by 4 bases and J by 1 base, with 4 bases of the junction left unmatched. The CDR3 loop reads CASSGTSGISYNEQFF. For the CDR3, the DNA is TGTGCCAGCAGTGGAACTAGCGGGATTTCCTACAATGAGCAGTTCTTC.

The chain couples TRBV7-6 to TRBJ2-1; D remains ambiguous. The CDR3 extends over 15 amino acids. Germline CDR1 is SGHVS and CDR2 is FNYEAQ. Between the trimmed V and J ends, which lost 1 base and 4 bases, there was a span of 11 bases. DNA of the CDR3: TGTGCCAGCAGCTTAGATCGCTGGCGGTACAATGAGCAGTTCTTC. Protein sequence: CASSLDRWRYNEQFF.

The V and J genes are TRBV7-3 and TRBJ2-7; 8 nucleotides agree with TRBD1. The CDR3 contains 13 residues. Looked up from germline, CDR1 is SGHTA and CDR2 is FQGTGA. J gave up 3 bases and V 4 bases, and 2 bases lay outside the gene matches. The CDR3 protein is CASSSTGGYEQYF. The CDR3 DNA sequence: TGTGCCAGCAGCTCCACAGGGGGCTACGAGCAGTACTTC.

The V call is TRBV28, the J call TRBJ2-7, with D uncertain. The CDR3 is made up of 13 amino acids. Trimming stripped 5 bases from V and 6 bases from J, with 14 bases between. CDR1 is MDHEN and CDR2 is SYDVKM in the germline V gene. The CDR3 DNA follows: TGTGCCAGCAGTCCCCCCTACCCCTCCGAGCAGTACTTC. Amino acid sequence: CASSPPYPSEQYF.

The chain joins TRBV5-1 to TRBJ2-2; 9 positions agree with TRBD2. The CDR3 is 17 amino acids. With 0 bases clipped from V and 0 bases from J, the junction kept 3 bases outside the gene matches. Per germline, CDR1 SGHRS and CDR2 YFSETQ. In DNA, the CDR3 is TGCGCCAGCAGCTTGGGTGCTAGCGGGGCGAACACCGGGGAGCTGTTTTTT. Translation gives CASSLGASGANTGELFF.

The chain uses TRBV28 and TRBJ1-5; 8 positions agree with TRBD1. The V and J ends lost 6 bases and 5 bases, in that order; junction bases with no gene match: 9. Germline values: CDR1 MDHEN, CDR2 SYDVKM. The CDR3 sequence is 15 residues long. The CDR3 coding sequence is TGTGCCAGCAGCTCAGGACAGGGCAGCCATCAGCCCCAGCATTTT. This translates into CASSSGQGSHQPQHF.